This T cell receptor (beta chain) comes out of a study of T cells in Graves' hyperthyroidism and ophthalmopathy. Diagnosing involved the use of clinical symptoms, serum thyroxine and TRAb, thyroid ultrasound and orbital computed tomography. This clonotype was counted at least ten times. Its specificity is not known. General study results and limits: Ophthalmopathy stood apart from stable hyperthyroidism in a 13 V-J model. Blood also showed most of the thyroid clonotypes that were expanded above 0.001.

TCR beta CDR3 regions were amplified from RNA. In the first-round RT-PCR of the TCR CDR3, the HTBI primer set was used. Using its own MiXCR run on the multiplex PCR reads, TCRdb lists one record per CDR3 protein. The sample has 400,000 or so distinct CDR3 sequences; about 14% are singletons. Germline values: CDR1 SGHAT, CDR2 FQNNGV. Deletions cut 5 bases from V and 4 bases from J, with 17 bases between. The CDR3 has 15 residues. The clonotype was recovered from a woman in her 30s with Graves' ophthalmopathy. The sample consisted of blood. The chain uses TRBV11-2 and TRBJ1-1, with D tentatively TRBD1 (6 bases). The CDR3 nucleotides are TGTGCCAGCAGCACCAGTACAGGGACGACCACTGAAGCTTTCTTT. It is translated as CASSTSTGTTTEAFF.